This paragraph covers one TCR beta chain sequence. The antigen is unknown. At one end the junction does not follow the germline gene, possibly because of a read error. Treatment indicated: 15 to 20 received Ad26.COV2.S at low or high dose, single or two shots; 5 received placebo; per-sample allocation not given. Specimens were obtained on day 63 following the first vaccine or placebo injection. Boston hosted the donor, who was an adult aged 18-55 years. Vaccination employed an Ad26 vector expressing the Wuhan-strain SARS-CoV-2 spike. The germline gives CDR1 MDHEN, CDR2 SYDVKM. This CDR3 comprises 14 residues. Assay used: immunoSEQ multiplex PCR; TCRdb lists only in-frame clones, some missing. Of roughly 240,000 clones listed, over 75% are singletons. The record originates from a study of Ad26.COV2.S vaccination and SARS-CoV-2 variants. The overall study: The Ad26.COV2.S arm of the COV1001 trial was where the donor was placed. General study points: Vaccinees showed greater spike-specific TCR breadth than placebo recipients.

This sequence was found in a person between 18 and 65 years old who received the Ad26.COV2.S COVID-19 vaccine or a placebo. V usage is TRBV28 and J usage is TRBJ1-5; D uncertain. The sample consisted of peripheral blood, taken in a trial of Ad26.COV2.S vaccine versus placebo. CDR3 DNA: TGTGCCAGCAGTTACCGGGGAAGCAGTCAGCCCCAGCATTTT. It encodes CASSYRGSSQPQHF.